These 2 T cell receptor beta chains came from one sample sequenced in a study of PD-1 blockade in classical Hodgkin lymphoma. Time point: cycle 4 day 1 (C4D1), after five to seven weeks of nivolumab. Relapse after autologous stem cell transplantation occurred in every patient, and brentuximab vedotin exposure varied. Generated by immunoSEQ multiplex PCR, the TCRdb table keeps only in-frame clones and is missing some. Of 46,000 or so clones in the sample, around four fifths were seen once. Sequencing was performed on peripheral blood mononuclear cells (PBMCs), taken before the fourth cycle of nivolumab. The receptors derive from a human donor with classical Hodgkin lymphoma.

The genes are TRBV2 and TRBJ2-5; perhaps TRBD2 as D (5 bases). Looked up from germline, CDR1 is SNHLY and CDR2 is FYNNEI. The CDR3 has 13 residues. Trimming removed 3 bases from V and 2 bases from J, with 7 bases in between. The CDR3 nucleotides read TGTGCCAGCAGTGATGGGAGACAAGAGACCCAGTACTTC. Translating it yields CASSDGRQETQYF.

For the CDR3, the DNA is TGCGCCAGCAGCTTAGTACAGGGGGGGGGCGAGCAGTACTTC. The encoded protein is CASSLVQGGGEQYF. V and J are TRBV5-1 and TRBJ2-7, with D possibly being TRBD1 (8 bases). Trimming stripped 2 bases from V and 6 bases from J, with 15 bases between. Germline V gene lookup returns CDR1 SGHRS and CDR2 YFSETQ. This CDR3 comprises 14 residues.